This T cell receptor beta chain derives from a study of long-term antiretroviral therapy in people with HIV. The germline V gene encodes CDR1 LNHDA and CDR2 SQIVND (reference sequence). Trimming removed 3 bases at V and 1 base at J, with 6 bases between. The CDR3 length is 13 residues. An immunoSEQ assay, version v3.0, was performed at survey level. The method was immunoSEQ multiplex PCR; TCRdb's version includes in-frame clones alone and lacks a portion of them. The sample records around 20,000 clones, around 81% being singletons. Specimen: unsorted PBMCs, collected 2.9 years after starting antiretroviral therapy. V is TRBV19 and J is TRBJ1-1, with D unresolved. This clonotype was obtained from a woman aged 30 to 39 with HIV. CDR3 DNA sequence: TGTGCCAGTAGTATCCAGCAGAACACTGAAGCTTTCTTT. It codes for CASSIQQNTEAFF.